This T cell receptor beta chain was obtained from a study of blood T cell repertoires in COVID-19. On the study more broadly: Samples of COVID-19 (acute and convalescent) were obtained from the United States, Italy and Spain. Sample material is recorded as cDNA or gDNA derived from T cells, B-cell-depleted T cells, or PBMCs.

Trimming took 0 bases from V and 2 from J; bases not matched to a gene: 4. CDR3 length: 15 residues. Germline assignment: CDR1 SGHRS and CDR2 YFSETQ. The table came from immunoSEQ multiplex PCR; TCRdb's copy has only in-frame clones and leaves some out. The profile shows some 170,000 clones, around four fifths of them singletons. This clone appeared a single time. V gene TRBV5-1 combines with J gene TRBJ2-7, with 8 positions matching TRBD2. The specimen was peripheral blood. The sequence derives from an elderly woman with active or convalescent COVID-19. The CDR3: CASSLESGGPYEQYF. The CDR3 nucleotides are TGCGCCAGCAGCTTGGAGAGCGGGGGCCCCTACGAGCAGTACTTC.